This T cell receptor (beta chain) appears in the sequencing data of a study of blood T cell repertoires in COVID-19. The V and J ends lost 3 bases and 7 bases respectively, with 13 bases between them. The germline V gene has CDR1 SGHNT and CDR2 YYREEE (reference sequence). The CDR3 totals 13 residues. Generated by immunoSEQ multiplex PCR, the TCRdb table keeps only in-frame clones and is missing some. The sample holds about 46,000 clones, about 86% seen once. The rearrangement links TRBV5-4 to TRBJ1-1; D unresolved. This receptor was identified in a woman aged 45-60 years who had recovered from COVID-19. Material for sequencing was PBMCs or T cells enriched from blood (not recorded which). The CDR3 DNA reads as TGTGCCAGCAGCTACGGCGGGGTGGGTGAAGCTTTCTTT. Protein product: CASSYGGVGEAFF. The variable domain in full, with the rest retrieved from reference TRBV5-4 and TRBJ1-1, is ETGVTQSPTHLIKTRGQQVTLRCSSQSGHNTVSWYQQALGQGPQFIFQYYREEENGRGNFPPRFSGLQFPNYSSELNVNALELDDSALYLCASSYGGVGEAFFGQGTRLTVV.